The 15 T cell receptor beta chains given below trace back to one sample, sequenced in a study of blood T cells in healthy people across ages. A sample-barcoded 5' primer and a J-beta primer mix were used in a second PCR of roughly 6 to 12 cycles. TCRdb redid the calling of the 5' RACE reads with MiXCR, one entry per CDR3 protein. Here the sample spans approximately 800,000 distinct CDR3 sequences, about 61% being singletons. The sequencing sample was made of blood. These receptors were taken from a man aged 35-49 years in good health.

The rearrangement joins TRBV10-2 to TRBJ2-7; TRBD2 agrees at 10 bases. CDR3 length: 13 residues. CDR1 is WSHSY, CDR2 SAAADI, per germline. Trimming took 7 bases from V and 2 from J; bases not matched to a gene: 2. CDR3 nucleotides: TGCGCCAGCAATAGCGGGAGGCCCTACGAGCAGTACTTC. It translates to CASNSGRPYEQYF.

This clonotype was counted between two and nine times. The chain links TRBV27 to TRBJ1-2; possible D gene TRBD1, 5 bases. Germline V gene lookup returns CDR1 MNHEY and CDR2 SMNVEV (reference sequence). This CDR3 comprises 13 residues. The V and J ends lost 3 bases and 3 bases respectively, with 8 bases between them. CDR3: CASSLGQYYGYTF. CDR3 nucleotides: TGTGCCAGCAGTTTGGGGCAGTACTATGGCTACACCTTC.

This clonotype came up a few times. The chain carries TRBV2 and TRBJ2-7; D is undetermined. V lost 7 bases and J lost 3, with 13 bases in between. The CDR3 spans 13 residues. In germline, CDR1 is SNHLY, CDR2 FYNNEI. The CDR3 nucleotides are TGTGCCAGCACCTCCCCCATTAACTACGAGCAGTACTTC. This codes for CASTSPINYEQYF.

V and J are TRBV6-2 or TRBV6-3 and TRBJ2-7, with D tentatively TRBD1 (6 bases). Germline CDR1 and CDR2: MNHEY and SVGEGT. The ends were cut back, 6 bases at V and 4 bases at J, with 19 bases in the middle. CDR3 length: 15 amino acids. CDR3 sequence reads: CASSPLGAREYEQYF. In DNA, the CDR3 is TGTGCCAGCAGCCCCCTGGGGGCCCGCGAATACGAGCAGTACTTC.

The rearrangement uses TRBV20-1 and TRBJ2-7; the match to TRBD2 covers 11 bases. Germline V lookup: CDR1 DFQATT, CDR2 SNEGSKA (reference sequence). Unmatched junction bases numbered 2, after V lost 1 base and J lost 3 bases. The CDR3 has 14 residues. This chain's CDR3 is CSARGLAGIYEQYF. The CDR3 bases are TGCAGTGCTAGAGGACTAGCGGGAATCTACGAGCAGTACTTC.

The CDR3 DNA is TGTGCCATCAGTGAGTCCGAGGGGAAGAGGTATGGCTACACCTTC. Amino acid sequence: CAISESEGKRYGYTF. The rearrangement uses TRBV10-3 and TRBJ1-2; the D gene is possibly TRBD1 (5 bases). The V gene's germline CDR1 is ENHRY and CDR2 SYGVKD. This CDR3 has 15 residues. The germline V and J ends were trimmed by 0 bases and 5 bases, with 13 bases remaining between them.

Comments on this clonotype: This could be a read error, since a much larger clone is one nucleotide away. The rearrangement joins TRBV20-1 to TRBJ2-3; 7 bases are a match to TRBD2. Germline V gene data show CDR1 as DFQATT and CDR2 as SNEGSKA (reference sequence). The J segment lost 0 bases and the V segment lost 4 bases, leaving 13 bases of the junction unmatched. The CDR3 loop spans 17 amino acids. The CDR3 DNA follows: TGCAGTGCTACCCTGGCGGGAGCGGCTATAAGCACAGATACGCAGTATTTT. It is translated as CSATLAGAAISTDTQYF.

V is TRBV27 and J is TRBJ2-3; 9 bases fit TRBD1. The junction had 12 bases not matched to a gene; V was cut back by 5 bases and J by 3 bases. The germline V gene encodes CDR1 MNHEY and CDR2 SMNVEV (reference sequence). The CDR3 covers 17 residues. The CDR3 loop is CASSPIAQGAGTDTQYF. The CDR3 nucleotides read TGTGCCAGCAGTCCCATCGCACAGGGGGCAGGTACAGATACGCAGTATTTT.

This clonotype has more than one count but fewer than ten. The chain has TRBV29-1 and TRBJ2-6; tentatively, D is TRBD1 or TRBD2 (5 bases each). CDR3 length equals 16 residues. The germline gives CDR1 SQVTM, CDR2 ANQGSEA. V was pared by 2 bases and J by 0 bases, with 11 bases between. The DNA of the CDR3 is TGCAGCGTTGAACACGGGGACCACTCTGGGGCCAACGTCCTGACTTTC. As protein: CSVEHGDHSGANVLTF.

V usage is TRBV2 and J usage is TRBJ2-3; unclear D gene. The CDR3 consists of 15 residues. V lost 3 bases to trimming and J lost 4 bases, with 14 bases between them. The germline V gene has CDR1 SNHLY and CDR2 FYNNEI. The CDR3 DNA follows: TGTGCCAGCAGTGACAACTCATTCCCCGCAGATACGCAGTATTTT. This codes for CASSDNSFPADTQYF.

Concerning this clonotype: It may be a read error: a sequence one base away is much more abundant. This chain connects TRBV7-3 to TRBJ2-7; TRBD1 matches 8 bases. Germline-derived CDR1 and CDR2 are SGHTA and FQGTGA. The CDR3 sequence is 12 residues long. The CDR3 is CASSLGQGERYF. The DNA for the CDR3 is TGTGCCAGCAGCTTAGGACAGGGCGAGCGGTACTTC.

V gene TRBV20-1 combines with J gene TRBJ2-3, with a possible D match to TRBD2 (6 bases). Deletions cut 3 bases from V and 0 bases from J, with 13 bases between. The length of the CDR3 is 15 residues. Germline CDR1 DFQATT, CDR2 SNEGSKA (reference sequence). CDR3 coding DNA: TGCAGTGCTAGCTGCGGGATCTCTAGCACAGATACGCAGTATTTT. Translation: CSASCGISSTDTQYF.

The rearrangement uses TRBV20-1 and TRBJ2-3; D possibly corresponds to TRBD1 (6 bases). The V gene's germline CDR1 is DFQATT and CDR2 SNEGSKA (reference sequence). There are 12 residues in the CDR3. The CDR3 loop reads CSVGQPTDTQYF. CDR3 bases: TGCAGCGTGGGACAACCCACAGATACGCAGTATTTT.

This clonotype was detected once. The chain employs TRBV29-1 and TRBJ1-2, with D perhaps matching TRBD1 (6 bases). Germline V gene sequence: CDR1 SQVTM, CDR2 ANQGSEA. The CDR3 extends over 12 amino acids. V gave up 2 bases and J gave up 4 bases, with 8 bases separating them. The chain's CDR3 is CSVEQGGYGYTF. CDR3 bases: TGCAGCGTTGAACAAGGGGGCTATGGCTACACCTTC.

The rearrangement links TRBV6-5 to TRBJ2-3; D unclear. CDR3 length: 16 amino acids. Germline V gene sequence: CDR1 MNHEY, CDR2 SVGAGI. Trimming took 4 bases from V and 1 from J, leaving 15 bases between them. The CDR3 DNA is TGTGCCAGCAGTTCCACACCCGCGACTGGCACAGATACGCAGTATTTT. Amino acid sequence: CASSSTPATGTDTQYF.